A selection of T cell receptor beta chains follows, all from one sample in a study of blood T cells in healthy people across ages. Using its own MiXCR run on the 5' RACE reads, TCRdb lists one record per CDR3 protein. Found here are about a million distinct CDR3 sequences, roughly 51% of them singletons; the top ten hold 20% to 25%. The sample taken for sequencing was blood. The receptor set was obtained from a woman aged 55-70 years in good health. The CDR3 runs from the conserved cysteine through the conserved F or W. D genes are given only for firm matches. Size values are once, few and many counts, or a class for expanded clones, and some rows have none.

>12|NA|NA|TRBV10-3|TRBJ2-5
TGTGCCATCAGCCCCCCCGGGGGGACCCAGTACTTC
CAISPPGGTQYF
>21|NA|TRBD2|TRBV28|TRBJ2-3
TGTGCCAGCAGTCCCATCAGGGGGACTAGCGGGAGGGCCGGGTTTAGAGATACGCAGTATTTT
CASSPIRGTSGRAGFRDTQYF
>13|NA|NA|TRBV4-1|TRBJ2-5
TGCGCCAGCAGCCCCCGGGTAGCGGAGACCCAGTACTTC
CASSPRVAETQYF
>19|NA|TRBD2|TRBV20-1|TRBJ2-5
TGCAGTGCTAGAGATATAAGCGGGAGGGCCCACGACGACCAAGAGACCCAGTACTTC
CSARDISGRAHDDQETQYF
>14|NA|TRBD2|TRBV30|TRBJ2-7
TGTGCCGGGACTAGCAGCATCCCGTCCTACGAGCAGTACTTC
CAGTSSIPSYEQYF
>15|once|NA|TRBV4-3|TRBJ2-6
TGCGCCAGCAGCCAGCGTCGTTCTGGGGCCAACGTCCTGACTTTC
CASSQRRSGANVLTF
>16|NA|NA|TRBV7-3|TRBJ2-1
TGTGCCAGCAGCCCCCTCGGCAGGGCTGACTACAATGAGCAGTTCTTC
CASSPLGRADYNEQFF
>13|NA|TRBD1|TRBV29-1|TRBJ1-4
TGCAGCGTGAAGACAGGGGCGTATGAAAAACTGTTTTTT
CSVKTGAYEKLFF
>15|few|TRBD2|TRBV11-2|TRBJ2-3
TGTGCCAGCAGCTTAGGGGCGGGAGCCGGAGATACGCAGTATTTT
CASSLGAGAGDTQYF
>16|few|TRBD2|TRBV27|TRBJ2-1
TGCGCCAGCAGCCCAGGGACTAGCGGGACCTACAATGAGCAGTTCTTC
CASSPGTSGTYNEQFF
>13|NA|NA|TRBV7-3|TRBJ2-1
TGTGCCAGCAGCGGAAGGACAGCTAATGAGCAGTTCTTC
CASSGRTANEQFF
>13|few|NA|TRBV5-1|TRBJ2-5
TGCGCCAGCAGCTTCAACCTACAAGAGACCCAGTACTTC
CASSFNLQETQYF
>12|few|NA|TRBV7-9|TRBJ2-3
TGTGCCAGCAGACAGTTCACAGATACGCAGTATTTT
CASRQFTDTQYF
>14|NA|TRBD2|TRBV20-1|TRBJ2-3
TGCAGTGCCTTACGACTAGCGGCCACAGATACGCAGTATTTT
CSALRLAATDTQYF
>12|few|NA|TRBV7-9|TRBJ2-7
TGTGCCAGCAGTGACAGAGAGTACGAGCAGTACTTC
CASSDREYEQYF
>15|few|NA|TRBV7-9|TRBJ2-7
TGTGCCAGCTCCAACGACAACCCGGGGACCTACGAGCAGTACTTC
CASSNDNPGTYEQYF
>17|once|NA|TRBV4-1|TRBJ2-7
TGCGCCAGCAGCCAAGATTCGCGGGGGACAGGATCCCGCGGGCAGTACTTC
CASSQDSRGTGSRGQYF
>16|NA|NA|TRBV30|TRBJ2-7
TGTGCCTGGGGGAGGGGGGGGGACTCTTATCTCTACGAGCAGTACTTC
CAWGRGGDSYLYEQYF
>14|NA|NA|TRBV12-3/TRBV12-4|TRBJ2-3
TGTGCCAGCAGTTGCAGAGGGAGAGCAGATATGCAGTATTTT
CASSCRGRADMQYF
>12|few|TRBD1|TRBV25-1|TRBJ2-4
TGTGCCGTCCAGGGACAGGGTAACATTCAGTACTTC
CAVQGQGNIQYF
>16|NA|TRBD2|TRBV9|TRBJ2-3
TGTGCCAGCAGCCCTCCTCTGGCGGGGGGAACAGATACGCAGTATTTT
CASSPPLAGGTDTQYF
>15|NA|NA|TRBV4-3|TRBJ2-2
TGCGCCAGCAGCCAAGACTCCAGCGTGGGCGGGGAGCTGTTTTTT
CASSQDSSVGGELFF
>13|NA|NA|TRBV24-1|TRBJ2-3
TGTGCCACCAGTGAGTCCAATGAGTATACGCAGTATTTT
CATSESNEYTQYF
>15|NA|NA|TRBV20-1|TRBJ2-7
TGCAGTGCAACAACAGGGAATAGGGCGGCCTACGAGCAGTACTTC
CSATTGNRAAYEQYF
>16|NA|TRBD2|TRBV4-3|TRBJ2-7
TGCACCAGCAGCCAGGGACTAGCGGATATCACCTACGAGCAGTACTTC
CTSSQGLADITYEQYF
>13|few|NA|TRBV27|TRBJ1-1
TGTGCCAGCAGTTTACGAGAGAACACTGAAGCTTTCTTT
CASSLRENTEAFF
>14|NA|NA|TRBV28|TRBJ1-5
TGTGCCAGCAGTGGGGAGAATAGCAATCAGCCCCAGCATTTT
CASSGENSNQPQHF
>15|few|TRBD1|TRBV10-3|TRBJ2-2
TGTGCCATCAGTGAGACAGGGGGCCGCACCGGGGAGCTGTTTTTT
CAISETGGRTGELFF
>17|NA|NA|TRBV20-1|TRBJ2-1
TGCAGTGCTAGAGCCCCCCCTAGTATGGGCTCCTACAATGAGCAGTTCTTC
CSARAPPSMGSYNEQFF
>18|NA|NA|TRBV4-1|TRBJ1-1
TGCGCCAGCAGCCAAGGCAGGGTCCACTACGGTATGAACACTGAAGCTTTCTTT
CASSQGRVHYGMNTEAFF
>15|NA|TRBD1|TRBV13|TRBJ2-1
TGTGCCAGCAGCTTTACGGGACAGGGATACAATGAGCAGTTCTTC
CASSFTGQGYNEQFF